Each of the 2 T cell receptor beta chains below was sequenced from the same sample in a study of shared clonotypes between healthy human individuals. The naive CD8 population came from CD45RO-negative cells selected for CCR7, without terminally differentiated effector memory CD45RA+ cells. The protocol was immunoSEQ multiplex PCR, while the TCRdb copy is restricted to in-frame clones and leaves out a portion. The table shows under 2,000,000 clones, with about 95% occurring only once. Specimen: naive CD8+ T cells sorted from blood. The origin of the receptors is a man aged 18 to 30 in good health.

V gene TRBV9 combines with J gene TRBJ1-2; D is unclear. The germline gives CDR1 SGDLS, CDR2 YYNGEE. This CDR3 comprises 14 residues. The V end lost 4 bases, the J end lost 5 bases, and 15 bases lay between the germline ends. The chain's CDR3 is CASSPMGLSYGYTF. CDR3 nucleotides: TGTGCCAGCAGCCCCATGGGCCTTTCGTATGGCTACACCTTC. Complete variable domain (other parts from reference TRBV9 and TRBJ1-2): DSGVTQTPKHLITATGQRVTLRCSPRSGDLSVYWYQQSLDQGLQFLIQYYNGEERAKGNILERFSAQQFPDLHSELNLSSLELGDSALYFCASSPMGLSYGYTFGSGTRLTVV.

A single count supports this clone. The identical CDR3 is also encoded by other nucleotide sequences in the sample. The CDR3 nucleotides are TGCAGCGTTGCGCCTAGCTCCTACGAGCAGTACTTC. It encodes CSVAPSSYEQYF. The rearrangement joins TRBV29-1 to TRBJ2-7; unclear D gene. The length of the CDR3 is 12 residues. The V end lost 4 bases, the J end lost 0 bases, and 7 bases lay between the germline ends. Per germline, CDR1 SQVTM and CDR2 ANQGSEA.